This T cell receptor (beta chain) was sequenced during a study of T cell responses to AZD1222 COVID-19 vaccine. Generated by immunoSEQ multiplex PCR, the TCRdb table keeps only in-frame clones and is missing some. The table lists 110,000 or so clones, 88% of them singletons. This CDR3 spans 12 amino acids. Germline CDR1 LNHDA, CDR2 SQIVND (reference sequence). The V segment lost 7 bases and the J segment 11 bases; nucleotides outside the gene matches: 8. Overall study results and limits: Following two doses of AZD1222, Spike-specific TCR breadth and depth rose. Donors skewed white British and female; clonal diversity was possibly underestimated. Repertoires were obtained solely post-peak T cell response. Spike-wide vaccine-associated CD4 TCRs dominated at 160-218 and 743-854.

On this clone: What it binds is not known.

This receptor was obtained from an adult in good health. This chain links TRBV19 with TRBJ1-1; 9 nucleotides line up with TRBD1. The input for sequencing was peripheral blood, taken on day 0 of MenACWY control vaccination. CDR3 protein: CASIPGTGRAFF. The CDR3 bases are TGTGCCAGTATCCCCGGGACAGGGAGGGCTTTCTTT.